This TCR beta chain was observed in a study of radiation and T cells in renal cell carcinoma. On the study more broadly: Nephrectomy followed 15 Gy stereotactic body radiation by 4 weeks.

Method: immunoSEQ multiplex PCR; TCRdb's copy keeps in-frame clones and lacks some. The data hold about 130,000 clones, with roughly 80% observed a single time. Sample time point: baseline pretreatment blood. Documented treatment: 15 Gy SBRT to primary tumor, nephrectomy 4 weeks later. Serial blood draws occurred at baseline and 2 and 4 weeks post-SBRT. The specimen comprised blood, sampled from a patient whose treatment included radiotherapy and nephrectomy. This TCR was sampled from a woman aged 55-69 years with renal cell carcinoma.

The CDR3 coding sequence is TGTGCCAGCAGTCAGGGATCGGAGACCCAGTACTTC. Its protein product is CASSQGSETQYF. The V gene is TRBV2, the J gene TRBJ2-5; D might be TRBD1 (5 bases). The CDR3 length is 12 residues. The V gene's germline CDR1 is SNHLY and CDR2 FYNNEI. Trimming shortened V by 5 bases and J by 5 bases, and 9 bases separated the two germline ends.